One and the same sample provided the 17 T cell receptor beta chains below, sequenced in a study of blood T cell repertoires in COVID-19. Only in-frame clones appear in the TCRdb table, and some are missing; sequencing was by immunoSEQ multiplex PCR. The sample lists about 230,000 clones, 65% to 90% occurring once. Source material: peripheral blood. The receptors were gathered from a man aged 50 to 59 with COVID-19, enrolled during active disease.

J is TRBJ2-1 and V is TRBV7-9, with 7 positions matching TRBD1. CDR3 size: 14 residues. The V gene end was trimmed by 5 bases and the J gene end by 5 bases; junction bases not matched to a gene: 6. CDR1 is SEHNR, CDR2 FQNEAQ, per germline (reference sequence). CDR3 in DNA: TGTGCCAGCAGCGAAAGACAGGGAGACAATGAGCAGTTCTTC. Protein: CASSERQGDNEQFF.

V usage is TRBV27 and J usage is TRBJ1-2; possibly TRBD1 for D (5 bases). The CDR3 loop spans 14 amino acids. Trimming left V 0 bases short and J 8 bases short, with 13 bases between. Germline CDR1 reads MNHEY; CDR2 reads SMNVEV (reference sequence). For the CDR3, the DNA is TGTGCCAGCAGTTTATCTCGGACAATGGGGGGCTACACCTTC. This translates into CASSLSRTMGGYTF.

This clone came up a few times. The chain combines TRBV14 with TRBJ1-2, with TRBD1 matching over 7 bases. This CDR3 is 16 amino acids long. Germline V gene lookup returns CDR1 SGHDN and CDR2 FVKESK. J gave up 0 bases and V 0 bases, and 4 bases lay outside the gene matches. CDR3 amino acids: CASSQDLGTANYGYTF. The CDR3 coding sequence is TGTGCCAGCAGCCAAGATTTGGGGACAGCTAACTATGGCTACACCTTC.

V gene TRBV30 combines with J gene TRBJ1-2; D gene unclear. This CDR3 comprises 13 residues. Trimming took off 0 bases at V and 2 bases at J, with 7 bases between the two ends. CDR1 and CDR2 (germline): GTSNPN, SVGIG (reference sequence). DNA of the CDR3: TGTGCCTGGAGTGTACCGCAGAACTATGGCTACACCTTC. Protein sequence: CAWSVPQNYGYTF.

The chain joins TRBV19 to TRBJ1-6; D is ambiguous. CDR3 length: 13 residues. Germline V gives CDR1 LNHDA, CDR2 SQIVND (reference sequence). V dropped 7 bases and J dropped 6 bases, with 10 bases sitting between them. CDR3: CASKPNSNSPLHF. In DNA form, the CDR3 reads TGTGCCAGTAAACCGAACAGTAATTCACCCCTCCACTTT.

The rearrangement uses TRBV23-1 and TRBJ1-3; D is perhaps TRBD1 (5 bases). TRBV23-1 counts as an open reading frame of uncertain function. This CDR3 region has 17 residues. Trimming removed 2 bases from V and 14 bases from J, with 28 bases in between. CDR3 in DNA: TGCGCCAGCAGTCAAACCCAATGGGTGAGTCAAGGGTTAGGGGTATATTTT. This translates into CASSQTQWVSQGLGVYF.

The V gene is TRBV9, the J gene TRBJ2-1; 10 nucleotides align to TRBD2. The CDR3 is made up of 17 amino acids. Germline CDR1 is SGDLS and CDR2 is YYNGEE. V lost 1 base to trimming and J lost 1 base; unmatched junction nucleotides: 5. The CDR3 here is CASSVSSGGRSYNEQFF. CDR3 sequence (DNA): TGTGCCAGCAGCGTATCTAGCGGGGGAAGGTCCTACAATGAGCAGTTCTTC. The complete variable domain, with remaining parts taken from reference TRBV9 and TRBJ2-1, reads DSGVTQTPKHLITATGQRVTLRCSPRSGDLSVYWYQQSLDQGLQFLIQYYNGEERAKGNILERFSAQQFPDLHSELNLSSLELGDSALYFCASSVSSGGRSYNEQFFGPGTRLTVL.

The V gene is TRBV27, the J gene TRBJ1-5, with a tentative D call TRBD1 (6 bases). The V end was cut by 5 bases, the J end by 4 bases, with 15 bases between. In germline, CDR1 is MNHEY, CDR2 SMNVEV (reference sequence). The CDR3 length is 15 residues. This chain's CDR3 is CASSTARGWNQPQHF. CDR3 DNA sequence: TGTGCCAGCAGTACCGCGAGGGGGTGGAATCAGCCCCAGCATTTT.

V gene TRBV5-1 combines with J gene TRBJ2-1; 12 bases map to TRBD1. The CDR3 has 16 amino acids. CDR1 is SGHRS and CDR2 is YFSETQ in the germline V gene. Losses at the gene ends were 4 bases for V and 8 bases for J; bases not matched to a gene: 10. The DNA for the CDR3 is TGCGCCAGCAGCCGGGACAGGGGGCGCGTTGACGATGAGCAGTTCTTC. Translating gives CASSRDRGRVDDEQFF.

The chain carries TRBV11-1 and TRBJ1-5; D is ambiguous. The CDR3 consists of 13 residues. Germline V gene sequence: CDR1 SGHAT, CDR2 FQDESV (reference sequence). V was shortened by 4 bases and J by 4 bases, with 8 bases between the two germline ends. In DNA form, the CDR3 reads TGTGCCAGCAGCTCTCAACAAAATCAGCCCCAGCATTTT. Its protein product is CASSSQQNQPQHF.

CDR3 nucleotides: TGTGCCAGCAGGATGAGATTTCAAGAGACCCAGTACTTC. It codes for CASRMRFQETQYF. This rearrangement joins TRBV27 to TRBJ2-5; D remains unclear. Per germline, CDR1 MNHEY and CDR2 SMNVEV (reference sequence). The CDR3 contains 13 residues. V lost 6 bases and J lost 2, with 10 bases in between.

The chain joins TRBV10-3 to TRBJ1-4; D is possibly TRBD1 (6 bases). Germline CDR1 ENHRY, CDR2 SYGVKD. There are 13 residues in the CDR3. V was cut by 6 bases and J by 5 bases, with 10 bases left in between. CDR3 nucleotides: TGTGCCATCAGAGACAGGCCGAATGAAAAACTGTTTTTT. It codes for CAIRDRPNEKLFF.

V usage is TRBV19 and J usage is TRBJ2-7; 9 bases align to TRBD1. The V and J ends lost 3 bases and 5 bases, in that order; junction bases with no gene match: 8. Germline CDR1 LNHDA, CDR2 SQIVND (reference sequence). The CDR3 totals 15 residues. CDR3 amino acids: CASSMEGQGIHEQYF. CDR3 nucleotide sequence: TGTGCCAGTAGTATGGAGGGACAGGGTATCCACGAGCAGTACTTC.

This clone was found a few times. The V gene is TRBV5-6, the J gene TRBJ2-3; D uncertain. With 3 bases removed from V and 1 base from J, the gap between germline ends came to 12 bases. Germline assignment: CDR1 SGHDT and CDR2 YYEEEE. The CDR3 totals 15 residues. Here the CDR3 DNA reads TGTGCCAGCAGCTATTACCGCGGAGGCACAGATACGCAGTATTTT. Protein sequence: CASSYYRGGTDTQYF.

The chain carries TRBV5-4 and TRBJ2-4; no reliable D call. V lost 1 base and J 0 bases, leaving 5 bases between the germline ends. The germline CDR1 and CDR2 sequences are SGHNT and YYREEE (reference sequence). This CDR3 contains 14 residues. CDR3 residues: CASSLFLAKNIQYF. In nucleotides, the CDR3 is TGTGCCAGCAGCTTGTTTCTAGCCAAAAACATTCAGTACTTC.

This chain links TRBV5-4 with TRBJ1-6; unclear D gene. Germline CDR1 reads SGHNT; CDR2 reads YYREEE (reference sequence). This CDR3 is 17 amino acids long. Trimming took 4 bases from V and 5 from J, leaving 19 bases between them. CDR3 region: CASSPGRNGGNNSPLHF. In DNA, the CDR3 is TGTGCCAGCAGCCCAGGCCGCAACGGAGGGAATAATTCACCCCTCCACTTT. Filled out from reference TRBV5-4 and TRBJ1-6, the complete variable domain reads ETGVTQSPTHLIKTRGQQVTLRCSSQSGHNTVSWYQQALGQGPQFIFQYYREEENGRGNFPPRFSGLQFPNYSSELNVNALELDDSALYLCASSPGRNGGNNSPLHFGNGTRLTVT.

The J gene is TRBJ2-5, the V gene TRBV18; TRBD1 is a possible D gene (5 bases). V gave up 0 bases and J gave up 5 bases, with 13 bases separating them. In germline, CDR1 is KGHSH, CDR2 LQKENI. The CDR3 is 15 amino acids. CDR3 in DNA: TGTGCCAGCTCACCACCTCCAGGGCCGACGGAGACCCAGTACTTC. Translating it yields CASSPPPGPTETQYF.